These 20 T cell receptor beta chains originate from one sample sequenced in a study of T cells in women clearing cervical HPV infection (dated by TCRdb to the late 2010s). Libraries came from the immunoSEQ multiplex PCR assay. The table comes from immuneACCESS by way of TCRdb, which keeps in-frame sequences with V and J called. Part of the clones is missing from these tables; in studies checked, under half for an unresolved V gene and the rest for unknown reasons. This specimen's table enumerates roughly 30,000 clones. The ten largest clones take up about 6.8% of the sample. Sequencing used blood buffy coat. These receptors originate from a woman aged 18 to 75 with a cervical HPV16 infection that either progressed to CIN3+ or cleared (not recorded which).

Comments on this clone: The DNA ends 3 residues before the CDR3 does, and the rest of the CDR3 is filled in from the germline J gene. The chain couples TRBV5-8 to TRBJ2-7; no definite D call. The CDR3 has 11 amino acids. Trimming stripped 4 bases from V and 5 bases from J, with 7 bases between. Germline CDR1 SGHTS, CDR2 YDEGEE. The CDR3 loop is CASSPVNEQYF. The DNA read from the CDR3 is TGTGCCAGCAGCCCCGTTAACGAG.

Worth noting for this clone: The CDR3 goes on 3 residues after the read ends, and that part is filled in from the germline J gene. This sequence joins TRBV19 and TRBJ1-2; 7 nucleotides agree with TRBD1. The CDR3 is 15 residues long. Germline values: CDR1 LNHDA, CDR2 SQIVND (reference sequence). V lost 3 bases, J lost 1 base, and 5 bases stayed unmatched. CDR3 sequence: CASSIVTGNNYGYTF. CDR3 bases read: TGTGCCAGTAGTATCGTGACAGGGAATAACTATGGC.

Notes on this clone: The CDR3 extends 3 residues past the end of the read, so its final part is completed from the germline J gene. The chain has TRBV7-3 and TRBJ2-3, with TRBD2 as a possible D gene (6 bases). Trimming left V 1 base short and J 5 bases short, with 25 bases between. The CDR3 length is 19 residues. CDR1 is SGHTA, CDR2 FQGTGA, per germline. This CDR3 reads CASSLSPMELTSPEDTQYF. The part of the CDR3 DNA that was read is TGTGCCAGCAGCTTAAGTCCTATGGAGTTGACTAGTCCGGAAGATACG.

About this clone itself: The DNA ends 3 residues before the CDR3 does, and the rest of the CDR3 is filled in from the germline J gene. This chain links TRBV20-1 with TRBJ2-3, with 8 positions matching TRBD1. The CDR3 has 17 amino acids. Per the germline V gene, CDR1 is DFQATT and CDR2 is SNEGSKA (reference sequence). CDR3 bases read: TGCAGTGCTAGACCTTATGGTAGGGCAGGGGGCGGCGAGACG. It specifies CSARPYGRAGGGET. The entire CDR3 protein reads CSARPYGRAGGGETQYF.

This clone is classed as medium-sized by frequency. The CDR3 end lies 3 residues beyond the end of the read and is filled in from the germline J gene. The chain uses TRBV10-3 and TRBJ2-7, with TRBD2 matching over 9 bases. Germline V lookup: CDR1 ENHRY, CDR2 SYGVKD. The J segment lost 1 base and the V segment lost 6 bases, leaving 13 bases of the junction unmatched. This CDR3 has 17 amino acids. CDR3 region: CAISTDIVSGSSYEQYF. The part of the CDR3 DNA that was read is TGTGCCATCAGCACTGACATTGTTAGCGGGAGTTCCTACGAG.

Worth noting for this clone: The read stops 3 residues short of the end of the CDR3; the missing end is completed from the germline J gene. The chain is built from TRBV5-1 and TRBJ1-2, with 8 bases aligning to TRBD1. This CDR3 contains 15 residues. Germline CDR1 is SGHRS and CDR2 is YFSETQ. The sequenced part of the CDR3 DNA is TGCGCCAGCAGCCCTGGGACAGGCTTTTCGGCGGGC. Protein sequence: CASSPGTGFSAG. The CDR3, in full, reads CASSPGTGFSAGYTF.

The CDR3 loop is CASSPPSSAGGYEQYF. The CDR3 bases that were read are TGTGCCAGCTCACCGCCTAGCTCAGCGGGCGGTTACGAG. The rearrangement uses TRBV18 and TRBJ2-7; a possible D gene is TRBD2 (6 bases). The read falls 3 residues short of the CDR3 end, and the missing part is taken from the germline J gene. CDR1 is KGHSH, CDR2 LQKENI, per germline. The CDR3 spans 16 residues. V dropped 3 bases and J dropped 4 bases, with 19 bases sitting between them.

A note on this clone: The missing CDR3 end, 3 residues past where the read stops, is filled in from the germline J gene. The rearrangement joins TRBV6-2 or TRBV6-3 to TRBJ2-7, with 9 bases identical to TRBD1. Per the germline V gene, CDR1 is MNHEY and CDR2 is SVGEGT. V lost 8 bases, J lost 3 bases, and 5 bases stayed unmatched. The CDR3 runs 13 residues. CDR3 region: CASPDRGVYEQYF. The sequenced CDR3 bases are TGTGCCAGCCCGGACAGGGGAGTCTACGAG.

As concerns this clone: The observed sequence ends 3 residues before the CDR3 terminus, with the missing tail filled in from the germline J gene. The chain carries TRBV5-1 and TRBJ1-6; TRBD1 matches 8 bases. The germline V gene encodes CDR1 SGHRS and CDR2 YFSETQ. Trimming cost V 7 bases and J 8 bases; bases outside gene matches: 2. The CDR3 is made up of 12 amino acids. The covered CDR3 bases are TGCGCCAGCGGGACAGGCGATTCACCC. Protein: CASGTGDSP. The whole CDR3 region reads CASGTGDSPLHF. The full variable domain, rest sourced from reference TRBV5-1 and TRBJ1-6, is KAGVTQTPRYLIKTRGQQVTLSCSPISGHRSVSWYQQTPGQGLQFLFEYFSETQRNKGNFPGRFSGRQFSNSRSEMNVSTLELGDSALYLCASGTGDSPLHFGNGTRLTVT.

Remarks on this clone: With the read ending 3 residues before the CDR3 end, the germline J gene is used to fill in that end. The V call is TRBV7-2, the J call TRBJ2-5; no definite D call. This CDR3 region has 14 residues. Germline assignment: CDR1 SGHTA and CDR2 FQGNSA. V shed 2 bases and J shed 1 base, with 8 bases lying between them. CDR3 DNA, as far as it was read: TGTGCCAGCAGCTTACGAGCCGCCCAAGAGACC. The encoded protein is CASSLRAAQET. The full CDR3 protein is CASSLRAAQETQYF.

The chain's CDR3 is CAAQGLSDTYTF. CDR3 DNA (partial): TGTGCCGCGCAGGGGTTATCAGATACC. V is TRBV10-3 and J is TRBJ1-2; possible D gene TRBD1, 6 bases. The read halts 3 residues ahead of the CDR3 end, with the missing end drawn from the germline J gene. The germline CDR1 and CDR2 sequences are ENHRY and SYGVKD. This CDR3 comprises 12 residues.

Notes on this clone: The CDR3 end is not reached by the read, which stops 3 residues before it; the germline J gene fills it in. The rearrangement links TRBV20-1 to TRBJ2-1; 7 nucleotides line up with TRBD2. The CDR3 length is 16 residues. The trim removed 1 base at V and 3 bases at J, leaving 9 bases unmatched. The germline gives CDR1 DFQATT, CDR2 SNEGSKA (reference sequence). CDR3 loop: CSARARPGGFYNEQFF. The CDR3 bases that were read are TGCAGTGCTAGAGCTAGACCGGGGGGTTTCTACAATGAG.

In regard to this clone: The junction and the germline gene differ at one end; a read error may be behind it. The CDR3 end is not reached by the read, which stops 3 residues before it; the germline J gene fills it in. The chain uses TRBV7-3 and TRBJ1-1; D is ambiguous. CDR1 and CDR2 from the germline V gene are SGHTA and FQGTGA. CDR3 size: 14 residues. This CDR3 is CASSLSLAAETAFF. The CDR3 DNA, read in part, is TGTGCCAGCAGTTTAAGCCTAGCAGCGGAGACA.

As regards this clone: The read gets to within 3 residues of the CDR3 end, and the germline J gene fills in the rest. This sequence joins TRBV5-1 and TRBJ1-2, with D perhaps matching TRBD1 (6 bases). In germline, CDR1 is SGHRS, CDR2 YFSETQ. Trimming left V 3 bases short and J 1 base short, with 13 bases between. This CDR3 region has 15 residues. The CDR3 bases that were read are TGCGCCAGCAGCTCGGGACAAGCGTATAACTATGGC. Translation gives CASSSGQAYNYG. The entire CDR3 reads CASSSGQAYNYGYTF.

As to this clone: The read gets to within 3 residues of the CDR3 end, and the germline J gene fills in the rest. The V gene is TRBV19, the J gene TRBJ1-2, with D unclear. This CDR3 is built from 11 residues. Germline assignment: CDR1 LNHDA and CDR2 SQIVND (reference sequence). The sequenced part of the CDR3 DNA is TGTGCCAGTAGTAATTACAATGAC. Translated, it gives CASSNYND. The whole CDR3 sequence is CASSNYNDYTF.

About this clone: The read halts 3 residues ahead of the CDR3 end, with the missing end drawn from the germline J gene. The chain carries TRBV2 and TRBJ2-2; no reliable D call. The germline CDR1 and CDR2 sequences are SNHLY and FYNNEI. The length of the CDR3 is 15 residues. CDR3 loop: CASSVWVRLNSPLFF. The CDR3 bases that were read are TGTGCCAGCAGTGTATGGGTTAGACTTAATTCACCG. Based on the CDR3 plus reference TRBV2 and TRBJ2-2, the full variable domain is EPEVTQTPSHQVTQMGQEVILRCVPISNHLYFYWYRQILGQKVEFLVSFYNNEISEKSEIFDDQFSVERPDGSNFTLKIRSTKLEDSAMYFCASSVWVRLNSPLFFGEGSRLTVL.

A word on this clone: One end of the junction is discordant with germline, which a read error may explain. The missing CDR3 end, 3 residues past where the read stops, is filled in from the germline J gene. J is TRBJ1-2 and V is TRBV7-9; TRBD1 aligns across 8 bases. Per the germline V gene, CDR1 is SEHNR and CDR2 is FQNEAQ (reference sequence). The CDR3 spans 14 residues. CDR3 bases read: TGTGCCAGCAGCTTAGAGGTCAGGGGGCATGGG. This gives the protein CASSLEVRGHG. The whole CDR3 is CASSLEVRGHGYTF.

A remark on this clone: The CDR3 end lies 3 residues beyond the end of the read and is filled in from the germline J gene. The chain has TRBV7-2 and TRBJ2-3, with D unresolved. Germline CDR1 and CDR2: SGHTA and FQGNSA. The length of the CDR3 is 16 residues. The V end was cut by 0 bases, the J end by 4 bases, with 14 bases between. The CDR3 bases that were read are TGTGCCAGCAGCTTAGCAATTGGAGCGAGCGCAGATACG. Amino acids: CASSLAIGASADT. Given in full, the CDR3 is CASSLAIGASADTQYF.

Comments on this clone: The CDR3 end is not reached by the read, which stops 3 residues before it; the germline J gene fills it in. The genes are TRBV30 and TRBJ2-2; D assignment may be TRBD1 or TRBD2 (5 bases each). This CDR3 comprises 15 residues. The V and J ends lost 4 bases and 4 bases respectively, with 16 bases between them. In germline, CDR1 is GTSNPN, CDR2 SVGIG (reference sequence). CDR3 loop: CAWTEGIGATGELFF. Incomplete CDR3 DNA: TGTGCCTGGACCGAGGGGATTGGCGCCACCGGGGAG.

Regarding this clone: Sequencing ends 3 residues short of the CDR3 end; the germline J gene provides the rest. The chain has TRBV7-9 and TRBJ2-5, with D maybe TRBD2 (7 bases). Germline CDR1 is SEHNR and CDR2 is FQNEAQ (reference sequence). Between the trimmed V and J ends, which lost 4 bases and 4 bases, there was a span of 16 bases. The CDR3 length is 15 residues. CDR3 bases read: TGTGCCAGCAGCTCGGGGGGCTTTAGGATAGAGACC. It is translated as CASSSGGFRIET. The complete CDR3 sequence is CASSSGGFRIETQYF.